This T cell receptor (beta chain) is drawn from a study of blood T cell repertoires in COVID-19 (dated by TCRdb to the early 2020s). For context, the study as a whole: Collaborator samples came from the United States, Italy and Spain and covered acute and convalescent phases of COVID-19. The material from the prospective study consisted of cDNA or gDNA derived from T cells, B-cell-depleted T cells, or PBMCs. Subjects who had been exposed to COVID-19, were actively infected with it, or had recovered from it provided the deeply sampled blood TCRbeta repertoires that made up the dataset. The repertoires were released in a freely available public database meant as a resource for research on the immune response to SARS-CoV-2. The samples were drawn from the first 160 participants of the ongoing ImmuneRACE study and from 1,254 subjects provided by 6 global collaborators. A de-identified subject ID, COVID-19 status, age in years and sex were almost always included in the sample metadata. Where available, HLA class I and class II types were taken from metadata supplied by the sample provider and were not determined by assay-based typing.

Each collaborating institution followed its own protocols to collect whole blood in K2EDTA tubes. For TCRbeta analysis, collaborator samples were shipped as frozen whole blood, as isolated PBMCs, or as DNA extracted from either sample type. Overall study results and their limits: Clinical and demographic metadata were provided uncurated, with the amount varying by source and participant.

Worth noting for this clone: Its antigen specificity is not known. No base quality information exists; no much larger clone differs at one position.

Counted from cysteine to phenylalanine, this CDR3 has 13 amino acids. The sequence is cut down to CDR3 DNA, 39 bases in frame from base 1. CDR1 and CDR2 are read off the germline V gene as SGHAT and FQNNGV. Trimming removed 6 bases from V and 7 bases from J, leaving 13 bases between the germline ends. TCRbeta CDR3 regions were amplified from genomic DNA using the immunoSEQ Assay, a bias-controlled multiplex PCR. Per the source publication's procedure: Nucleated cell counts per sample were estimated from amplification of reference gene primers within the assay. To quantify the absolute abundance of each unique TCRbeta CDR3 rearrangement, sequence reads were collapsed and filtered. For each sample, productive Simpson clonality was calculated by taking the square root of Simpson's diversity index across productive rearrangements. Sourced from immuneACCESS, this table was stored by TCRdb with only in-frame sequences that have V and J called. A share of the clones is absent; for the studies checked, an unresolved V gene accounts for under half, and the remainder has no known explanation. Clone size and the V and J calls come from that table; the DNA yielded D and trimming. This sample lists more than 95,000 clones; 74% were detected once. The ten biggest clones cover roughly 5% of the sample.

Sequenced sample: peripheral blood. This sequence uses TRBV11-2 and TRBJ1-5; TRBD1 is perhaps the D gene, given 6 matching bases. This TCR derives from a man aged 55 to 69 with acute or convalescent COVID-19. The bases read TGTGCCAGCAGTCTTGGACAGACCCAGCCCCAGCATTTT. Its protein is CASSLGQTQPQHF.